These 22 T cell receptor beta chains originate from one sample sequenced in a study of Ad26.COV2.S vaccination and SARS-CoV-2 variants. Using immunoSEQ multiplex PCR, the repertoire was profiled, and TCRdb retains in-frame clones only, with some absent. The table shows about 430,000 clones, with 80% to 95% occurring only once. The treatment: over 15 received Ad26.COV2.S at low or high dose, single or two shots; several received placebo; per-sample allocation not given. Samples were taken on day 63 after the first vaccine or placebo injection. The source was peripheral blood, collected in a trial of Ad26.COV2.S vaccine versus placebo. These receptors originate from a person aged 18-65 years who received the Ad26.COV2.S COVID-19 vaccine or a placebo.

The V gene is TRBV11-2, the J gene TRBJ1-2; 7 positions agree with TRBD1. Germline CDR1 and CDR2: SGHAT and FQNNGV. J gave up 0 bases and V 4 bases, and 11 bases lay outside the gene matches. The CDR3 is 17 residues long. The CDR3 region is CASSSPLGTGANYGYTF. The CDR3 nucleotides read TGTGCCAGCAGCTCACCACTAGGCACAGGGGCTAACTATGGCTACACCTTC.

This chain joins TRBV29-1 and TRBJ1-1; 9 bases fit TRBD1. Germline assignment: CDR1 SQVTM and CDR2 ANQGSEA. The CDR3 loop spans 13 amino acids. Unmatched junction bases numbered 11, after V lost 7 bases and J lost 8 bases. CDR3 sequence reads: CSAGQGNRGEAFF. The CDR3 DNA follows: TGCAGCGCAGGACAGGGGAACAGGGGGGAAGCTTTCTTT.

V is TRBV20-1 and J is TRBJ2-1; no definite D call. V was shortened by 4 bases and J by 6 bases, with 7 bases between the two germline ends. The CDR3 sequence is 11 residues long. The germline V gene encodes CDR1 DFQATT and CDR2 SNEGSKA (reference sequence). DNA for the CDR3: TGCAGTGCTAATTTTTTCAATGAGCAGTTCTTC. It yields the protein CSANFFNEQFF.

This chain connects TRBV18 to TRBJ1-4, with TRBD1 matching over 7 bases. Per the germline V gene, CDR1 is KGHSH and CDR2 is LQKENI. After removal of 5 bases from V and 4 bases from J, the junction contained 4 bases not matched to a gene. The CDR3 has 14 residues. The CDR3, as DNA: TGTGCCAGCTCATTCCGGGACAGTAATGAAAAACTGTTTTTT. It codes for CASSFRDSNEKLFF.

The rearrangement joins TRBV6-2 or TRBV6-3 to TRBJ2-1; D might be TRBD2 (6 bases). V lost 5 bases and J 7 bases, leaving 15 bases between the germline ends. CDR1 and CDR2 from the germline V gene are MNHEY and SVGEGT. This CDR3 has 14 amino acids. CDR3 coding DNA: TGTGCCAGCAGTCTGTTCGGGGGTCAGAATGAGCAGTTCTTC. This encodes CASSLFGGQNEQFF.

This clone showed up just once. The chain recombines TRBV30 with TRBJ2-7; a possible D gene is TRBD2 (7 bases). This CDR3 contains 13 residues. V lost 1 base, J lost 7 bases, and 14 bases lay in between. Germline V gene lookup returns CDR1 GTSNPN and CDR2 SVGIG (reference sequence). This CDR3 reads CAWSASGGLEQYF. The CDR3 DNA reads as TGTGCCTGGAGTGCGTCGGGGGGCTTAGAGCAGTACTTC.

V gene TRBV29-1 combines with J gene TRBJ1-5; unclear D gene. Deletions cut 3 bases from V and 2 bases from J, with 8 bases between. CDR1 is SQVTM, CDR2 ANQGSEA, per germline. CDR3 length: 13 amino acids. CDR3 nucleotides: TGCAGCGTTGATGTTGGAGGCAATCAGCCCCAGCATTTT. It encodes CSVDVGGNQPQHF.

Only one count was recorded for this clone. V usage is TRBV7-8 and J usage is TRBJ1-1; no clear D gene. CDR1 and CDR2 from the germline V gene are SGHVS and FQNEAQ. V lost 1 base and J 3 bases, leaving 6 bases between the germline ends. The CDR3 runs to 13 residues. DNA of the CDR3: TGTGCCAGCAGCTTAGTGCGGGACACTGAAGCTTTCTTT. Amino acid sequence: CASSLVRDTEAFF.

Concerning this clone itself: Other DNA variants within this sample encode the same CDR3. The CDR3 loop is CASSYSPGNTIYF. The CDR3 DNA reads as TGTGCCAGCAGTTACTCACCAGGAAACACCATATATTTT. The chain recombines TRBV6-5 with TRBJ1-3, with D uncertain. The germline V gene has CDR1 MNHEY and CDR2 SVGAGI. Trimming pared 0 bases from V and 4 bases from J, leaving 4 bases between. The CDR3 consists of 13 residues.

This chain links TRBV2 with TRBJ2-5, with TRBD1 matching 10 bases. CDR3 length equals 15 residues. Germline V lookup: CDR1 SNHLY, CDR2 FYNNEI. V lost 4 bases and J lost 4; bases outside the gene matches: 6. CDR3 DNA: TGTGCCAGCAGTGGCGACAGGGGGCTATCAGAGACCCAGTACTTC. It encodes CASSGDRGLSETQYF.

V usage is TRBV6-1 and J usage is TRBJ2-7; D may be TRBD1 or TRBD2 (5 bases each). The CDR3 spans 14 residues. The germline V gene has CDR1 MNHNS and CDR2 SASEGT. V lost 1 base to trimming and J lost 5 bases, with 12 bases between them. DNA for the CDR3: TGTGCCAGCAGTGAAGTTCAGGGAGCGGACGAGCAGTACTTC. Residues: CASSEVQGADEQYF.

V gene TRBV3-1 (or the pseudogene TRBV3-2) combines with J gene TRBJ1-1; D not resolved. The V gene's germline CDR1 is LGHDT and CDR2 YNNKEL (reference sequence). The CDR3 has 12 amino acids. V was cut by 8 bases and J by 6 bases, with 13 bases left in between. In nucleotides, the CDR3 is TGTGCCAGCGGGGAAGGTCGACCTGAAGCTTTCTTT. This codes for CASGEGRPEAFF.

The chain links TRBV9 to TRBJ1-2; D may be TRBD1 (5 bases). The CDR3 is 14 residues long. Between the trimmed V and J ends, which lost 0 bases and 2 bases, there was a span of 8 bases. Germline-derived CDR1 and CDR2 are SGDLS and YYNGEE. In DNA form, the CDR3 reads TGTGCCAGCAGCGTAGTTGGGGCCAACTATGGCTACACCTTC. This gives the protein CASSVVGANYGYTF.

As DNA, the CDR3 is TGTGCCAGCAGCTTGGTTCTTAGCGGTAGCTCCTACAATGAGCAGTTCTTC. Protein product: CASSLVLSGSSYNEQFF. The chain carries TRBV5-5 and TRBJ2-1; a possible D gene is TRBD2 (6 bases). The CDR3 totals 17 residues. The V gene's germline CDR1 is SGHKS and CDR2 YYEKEE (reference sequence). The V end was cut by 0 bases, the J end by 0 bases, with 13 bases between.

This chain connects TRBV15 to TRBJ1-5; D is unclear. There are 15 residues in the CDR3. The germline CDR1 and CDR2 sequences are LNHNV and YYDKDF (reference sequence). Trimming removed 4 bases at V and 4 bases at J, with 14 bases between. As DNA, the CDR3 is TGTGCCACCAGCACACAAAGGATTACGAATCAGCCCCAGCATTTT. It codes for CATSTQRITNQPQHF.

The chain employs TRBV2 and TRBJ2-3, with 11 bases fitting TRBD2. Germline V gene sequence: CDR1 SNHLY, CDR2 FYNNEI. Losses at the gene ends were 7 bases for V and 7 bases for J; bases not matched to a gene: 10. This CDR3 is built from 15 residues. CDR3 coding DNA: TGTGCCAGCACCTTAGCGGGAGGGATCACGAATACGCAGTATTTT. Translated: CASTLAGGITNTQYF.

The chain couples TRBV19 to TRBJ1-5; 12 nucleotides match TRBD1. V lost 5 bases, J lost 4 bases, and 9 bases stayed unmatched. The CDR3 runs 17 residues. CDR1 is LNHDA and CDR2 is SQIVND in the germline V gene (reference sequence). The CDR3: CASSSGTGGAGNQPQHF. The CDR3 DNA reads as TGTGCCAGTAGTTCCGGGACAGGGGGCGCGGGTAATCAGCCCCAGCATTTT. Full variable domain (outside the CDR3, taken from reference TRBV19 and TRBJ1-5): DGGITQSPKYLFRKEGQNVTLSCEQNLNHDAMYWYRQDPGQGLRLIYYSQIVNDFQKGDIAEGYSVSREKKESFPLTVTSAQKNPTAFYLCASSSGTGGAGNQPQHFGDGTRLSIL.

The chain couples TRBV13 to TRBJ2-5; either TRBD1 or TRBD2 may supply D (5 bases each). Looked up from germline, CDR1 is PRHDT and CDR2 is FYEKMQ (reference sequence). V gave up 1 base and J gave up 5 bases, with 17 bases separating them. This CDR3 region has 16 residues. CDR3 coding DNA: TGTGCCAGCAGCTTAGTGTGGGGAGAGGGGTATGAGACCCAGTACTTC. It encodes CASSLVWGEGYETQYF.

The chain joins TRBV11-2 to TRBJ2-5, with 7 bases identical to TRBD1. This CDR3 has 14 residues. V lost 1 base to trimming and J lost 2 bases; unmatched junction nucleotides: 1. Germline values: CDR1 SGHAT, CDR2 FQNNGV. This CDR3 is CASSLGTGQETQYF. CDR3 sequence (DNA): TGTGCCAGCAGCTTAGGGACAGGTCAAGAGACCCAGTACTTC.

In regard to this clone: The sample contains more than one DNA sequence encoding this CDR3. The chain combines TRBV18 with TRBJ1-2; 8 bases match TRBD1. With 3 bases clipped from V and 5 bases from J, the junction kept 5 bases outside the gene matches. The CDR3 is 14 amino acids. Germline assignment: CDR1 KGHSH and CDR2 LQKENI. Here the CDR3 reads CASSPNGQGYGYTF. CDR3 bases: TGTGCCAGCTCACCTAACGGACAGGGATATGGCTACACCTTC.

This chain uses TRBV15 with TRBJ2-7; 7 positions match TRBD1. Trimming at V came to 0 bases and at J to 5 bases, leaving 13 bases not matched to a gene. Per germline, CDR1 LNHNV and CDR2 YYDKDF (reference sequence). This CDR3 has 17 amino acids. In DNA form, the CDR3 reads TGTGCCACCAGCAGAGATTATCTCCAAGAAGGGGGCCACGAGCAGTACTTC. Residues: CATSRDYLQEGGHEQYF.

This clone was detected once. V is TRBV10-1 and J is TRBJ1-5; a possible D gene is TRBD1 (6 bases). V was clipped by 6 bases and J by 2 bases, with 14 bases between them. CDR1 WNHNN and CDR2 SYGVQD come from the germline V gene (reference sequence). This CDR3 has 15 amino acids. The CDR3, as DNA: TGCGCCAGCAGCTCCGGACAGCTGGGCAATCAGCCCCAGCATTTT. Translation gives CASSSGQLGNQPQHF.